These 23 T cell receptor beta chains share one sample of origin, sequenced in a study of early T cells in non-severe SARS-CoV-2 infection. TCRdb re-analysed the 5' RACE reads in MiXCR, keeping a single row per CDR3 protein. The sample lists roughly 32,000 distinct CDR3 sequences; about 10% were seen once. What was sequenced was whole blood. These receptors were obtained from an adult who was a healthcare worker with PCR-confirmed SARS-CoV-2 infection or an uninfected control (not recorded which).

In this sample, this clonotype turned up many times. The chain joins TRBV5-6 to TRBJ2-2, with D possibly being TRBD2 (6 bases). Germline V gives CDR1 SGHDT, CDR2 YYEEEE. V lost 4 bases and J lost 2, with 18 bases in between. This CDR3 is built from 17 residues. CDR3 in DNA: TGTGCCAGCAGCCCGCACGGAGGGACCCGCAACACCGGGGAGCTGTTTTTT. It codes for CASSPHGGTRNTGELFF.

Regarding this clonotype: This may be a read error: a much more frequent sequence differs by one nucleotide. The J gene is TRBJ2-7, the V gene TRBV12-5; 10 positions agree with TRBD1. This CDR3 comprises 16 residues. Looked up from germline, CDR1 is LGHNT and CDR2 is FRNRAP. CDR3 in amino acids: CACGLYGTGANYEQYF. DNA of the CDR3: TGTGCTTGTGGTTTGTACGGGACAGGGGCAAACTACGAGCAGTACTTC.

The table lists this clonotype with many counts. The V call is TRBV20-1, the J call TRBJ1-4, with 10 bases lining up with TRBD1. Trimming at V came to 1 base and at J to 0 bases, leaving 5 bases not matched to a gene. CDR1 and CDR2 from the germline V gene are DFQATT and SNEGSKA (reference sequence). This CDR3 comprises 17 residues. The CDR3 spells CSARGWTGGTTNEKLFF. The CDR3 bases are TGCAGTGCTAGAGGTTGGACAGGGGGAACAACTAATGAAAAACTGTTTTTT.

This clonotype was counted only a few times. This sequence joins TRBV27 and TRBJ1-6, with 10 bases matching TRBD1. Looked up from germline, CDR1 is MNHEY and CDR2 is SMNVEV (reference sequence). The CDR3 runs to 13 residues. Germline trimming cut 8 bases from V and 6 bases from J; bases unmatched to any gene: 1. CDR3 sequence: CASRDRGNSPLHF. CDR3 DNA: TGTGCCAGCCGGGACAGGGGTAATTCACCCCTCCACTTT.

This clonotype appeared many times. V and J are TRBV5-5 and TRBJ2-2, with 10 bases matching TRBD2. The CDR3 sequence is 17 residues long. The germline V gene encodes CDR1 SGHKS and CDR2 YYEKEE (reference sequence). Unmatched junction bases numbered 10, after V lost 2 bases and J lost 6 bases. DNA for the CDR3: TGTGCCAGCAGCTTAAGTGCTAGCGGGGGCGTGTCCGGGGAGCTGTTTTTT. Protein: CASSLSASGGVSGELFF.

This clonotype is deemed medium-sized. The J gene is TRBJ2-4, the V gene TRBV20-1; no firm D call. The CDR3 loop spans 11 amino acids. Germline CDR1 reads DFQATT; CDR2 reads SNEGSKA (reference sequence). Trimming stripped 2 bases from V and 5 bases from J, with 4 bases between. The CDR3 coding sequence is TGCAGTGCTAGAAGCGAAAACATTCAGTACTTC. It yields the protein CSARSENIQYF.

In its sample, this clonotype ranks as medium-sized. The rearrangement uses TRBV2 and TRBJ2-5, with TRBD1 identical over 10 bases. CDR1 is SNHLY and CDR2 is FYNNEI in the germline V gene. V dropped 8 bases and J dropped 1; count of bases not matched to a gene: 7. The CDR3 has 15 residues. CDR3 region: CASPRQGAPQETQYF. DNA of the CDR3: TGTGCCAGCCCCAGACAGGGGGCGCCCCAAGAGACCCAGTACTTC.

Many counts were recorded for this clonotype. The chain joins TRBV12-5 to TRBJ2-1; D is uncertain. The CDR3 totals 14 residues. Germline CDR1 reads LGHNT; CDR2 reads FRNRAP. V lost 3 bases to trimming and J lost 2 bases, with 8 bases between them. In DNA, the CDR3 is TGTGCTAGTGGTTTCTGGCGGACCTACAATGAGCAGTTCTTC. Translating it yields CASGFWRTYNEQFF.

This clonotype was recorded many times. The CDR3, as DNA: TGTGCCAGCAGTTCTAGAAGGACAGAAGACTACGAGCAGTACTTC. Its translation is CASSSRRTEDYEQYF. This chain uses TRBV6-5 with TRBJ2-7, with D perhaps matching TRBD1 (6 bases). V was pared by 4 bases and J by 3 bases, with 16 bases between. The length of the CDR3 is 15 residues. Germline lookup yields CDR1 MNHEY and CDR2 SVGAGI.

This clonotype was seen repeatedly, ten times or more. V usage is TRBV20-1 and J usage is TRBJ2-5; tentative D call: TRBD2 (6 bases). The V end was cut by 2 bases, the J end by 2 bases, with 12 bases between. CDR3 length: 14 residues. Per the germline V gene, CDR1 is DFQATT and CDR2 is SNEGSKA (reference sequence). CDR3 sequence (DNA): TGCAGTGCTAGATTGGGGGGTAATCAAGAGACCCAGTACTTC. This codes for CSARLGGNQETQYF.

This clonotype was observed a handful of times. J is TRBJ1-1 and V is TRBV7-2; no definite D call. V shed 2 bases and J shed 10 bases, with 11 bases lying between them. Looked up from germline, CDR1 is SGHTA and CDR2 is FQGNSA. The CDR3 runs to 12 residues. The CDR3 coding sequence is TGTGCCAGCAGCTTAAGCGCGTCTAGAGCTTTCTTT. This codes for CASSLSASRAFF.

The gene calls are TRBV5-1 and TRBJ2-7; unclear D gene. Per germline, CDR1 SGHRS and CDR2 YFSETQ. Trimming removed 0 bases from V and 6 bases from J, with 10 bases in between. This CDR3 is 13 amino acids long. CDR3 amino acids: CASSLGGTGEQYF. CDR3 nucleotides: TGCGCCAGCAGCTTGGGAGGTACCGGCGAGCAGTACTTC.

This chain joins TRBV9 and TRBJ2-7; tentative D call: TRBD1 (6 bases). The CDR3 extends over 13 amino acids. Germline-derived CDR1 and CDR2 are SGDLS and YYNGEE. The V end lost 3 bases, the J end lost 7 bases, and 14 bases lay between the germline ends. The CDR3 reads CASSGGHSGEQYF. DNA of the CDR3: TGTGCCAGCAGCGGGGGGCATTCGGGAGAGCAGTACTTC.

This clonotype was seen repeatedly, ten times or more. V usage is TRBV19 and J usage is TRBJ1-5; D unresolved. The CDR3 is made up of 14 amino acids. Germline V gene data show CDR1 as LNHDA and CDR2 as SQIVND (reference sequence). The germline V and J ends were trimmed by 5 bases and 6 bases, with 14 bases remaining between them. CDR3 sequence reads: CASSSQASGQPQHF. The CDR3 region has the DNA TGTGCCAGTAGTTCCCAGGCCTCGGGTCAGCCCCAGCATTTT.

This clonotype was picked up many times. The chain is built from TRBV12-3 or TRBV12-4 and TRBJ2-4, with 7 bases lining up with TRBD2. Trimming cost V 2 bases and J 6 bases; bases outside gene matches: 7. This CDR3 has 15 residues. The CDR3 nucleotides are TGTGCCAGCAGTTTAAGAACCGGCGGGGGAAACATTCAGTACTTC. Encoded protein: CASSLRTGGGNIQYF.

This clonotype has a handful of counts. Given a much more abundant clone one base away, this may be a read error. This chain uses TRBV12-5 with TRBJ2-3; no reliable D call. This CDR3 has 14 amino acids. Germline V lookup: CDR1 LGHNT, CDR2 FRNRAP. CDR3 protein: CASVLDQLSDTQYF. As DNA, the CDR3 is TGTGCTAGTGTTTTGGATCAGCTCTCAGATACGCAGTATTTT.

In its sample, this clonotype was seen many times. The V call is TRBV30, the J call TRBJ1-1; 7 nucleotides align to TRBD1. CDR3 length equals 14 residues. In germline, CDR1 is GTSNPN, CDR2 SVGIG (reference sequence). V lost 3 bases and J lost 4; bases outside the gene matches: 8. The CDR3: CAWSRDRVGTEAFF. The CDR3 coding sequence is TGTGCCTGGAGCCGAGACAGGGTGGGCACTGAAGCTTTCTTT.

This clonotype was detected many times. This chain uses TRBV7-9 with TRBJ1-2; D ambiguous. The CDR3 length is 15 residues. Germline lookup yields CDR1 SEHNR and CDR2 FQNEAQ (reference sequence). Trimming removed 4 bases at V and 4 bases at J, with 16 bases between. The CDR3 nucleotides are TGTGCCAGCAGCTCCCCTATGCTGGTTTCCTATGGCTACACCTTC. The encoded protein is CASSSPMLVSYGYTF.

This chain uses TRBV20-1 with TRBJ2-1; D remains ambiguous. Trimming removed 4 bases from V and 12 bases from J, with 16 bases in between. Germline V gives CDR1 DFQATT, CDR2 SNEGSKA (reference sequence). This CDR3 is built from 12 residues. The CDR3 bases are TGCAGTGCTACCGACCTGGCCCGGGTGCAGTTCTTC. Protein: CSATDLARVQFF.

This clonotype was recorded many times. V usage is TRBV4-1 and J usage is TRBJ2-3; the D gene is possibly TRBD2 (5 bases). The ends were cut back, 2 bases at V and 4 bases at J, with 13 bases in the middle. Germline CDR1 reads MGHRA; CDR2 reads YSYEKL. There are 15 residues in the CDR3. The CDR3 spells CASSQRPDGADTQYF. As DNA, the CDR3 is TGCGCCAGCAGCCAACGCCCCGACGGGGCAGATACGCAGTATTTT.

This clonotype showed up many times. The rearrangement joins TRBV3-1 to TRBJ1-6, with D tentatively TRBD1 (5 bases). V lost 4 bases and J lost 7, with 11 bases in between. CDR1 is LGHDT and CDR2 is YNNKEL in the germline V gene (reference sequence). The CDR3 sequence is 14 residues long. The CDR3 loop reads CASSLGGINSPLHF. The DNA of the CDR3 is TGTGCCAGCAGCCTGGGGGGGATAAATTCACCCCTCCACTTT.

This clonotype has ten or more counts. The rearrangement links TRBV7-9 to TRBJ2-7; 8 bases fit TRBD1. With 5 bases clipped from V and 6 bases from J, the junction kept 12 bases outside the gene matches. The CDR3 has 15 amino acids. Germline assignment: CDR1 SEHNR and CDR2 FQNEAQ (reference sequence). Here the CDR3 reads CASSPPVAGGLEQYF. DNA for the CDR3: TGTGCCAGCAGCCCACCCGTGGCAGGGGGCCTCGAGCAGTACTTC.

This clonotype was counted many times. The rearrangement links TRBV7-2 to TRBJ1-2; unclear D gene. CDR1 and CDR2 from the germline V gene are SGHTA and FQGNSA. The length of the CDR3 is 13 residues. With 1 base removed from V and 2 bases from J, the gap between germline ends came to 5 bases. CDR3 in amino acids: CASSLGQNYGYTF. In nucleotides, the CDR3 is TGTGCCAGCAGCTTAGGGCAGAACTATGGCTACACCTTC.